The 30 T cell receptor beta chains in this list originate from one sample, sequenced in a study of T cell responses to AZD1222 COVID-19 vaccine. The repertoire was sequenced with immunoSEQ multiplex PCR; TCRdb's copy has only in-frame clones and lacks some. This repertoire shows 80,000 to 100,000 clones, about 88% found once; its top ten account for roughly 15%. Sequenced material: peripheral blood, taken on day 0 of AZD1222 vaccination. These receptors were obtained from an adult in good health.

The rearrangement uses TRBV30 and TRBJ1-1; tentatively, D is TRBD1 (6 bases). Looked up from germline, CDR1 is GTSNPN and CDR2 is SVGIG (reference sequence). The CDR3 extends over 14 amino acids. Trimming stripped 0 bases from V and 3 bases from J, with 11 bases between. CDR3 protein: CAWSVGGADTEAFF. The CDR3, as DNA: TGTGCCTGGAGTGTAGGGGGGGCTGACACTGAAGCTTTCTTT.

The rearrangement joins TRBV7-5 to TRBJ1-5; no check of the table's D call, TRBD1, against the DNA was made. TRBV7-5 is a pseudogene locus. The length of the CDR3 is 16 residues. This CDR3 is CARSLVTGGQSQPQHF. The CDR3 DNA sequence: TGTGCCAGAAGCTTAGTAACTGGGGGACAAAGTCAGCCCCAGCATTTT.

The J gene is TRBJ1-2, the V gene TRBV6-2 or TRBV6-3; D gene unclear. CDR3 length: 14 residues. The V and J ends lost 2 bases and 4 bases respectively, with 11 bases between them. The germline CDR1 and CDR2 sequences are MNHEY and SVGEGT. The DNA of the CDR3 is TGTGCCAGCAGTTACGCCCAGGTCCGCTATGGCTACACCTTC. Translation: CASSYAQVRYGYTF.

The chain has TRBV7-3 and TRBJ1-5; D is unresolved. The germline CDR1 and CDR2 sequences are SGHTA and FQGTGA. There are 13 residues in the CDR3. V lost 0 bases and J 8 bases, leaving 8 bases between the germline ends. The CDR3 region is CASSLTREEPQHF. CDR3 coding DNA: TGTGCCAGCAGCTTAACGAGGGAGGAGCCCCAGCATTTT.

The chain uses TRBV7-9 and TRBJ2-4; 12 nucleotides match TRBD2. This CDR3 has 17 residues. From germline, CDR1 is SEHNR and CDR2 FQNEAQ (reference sequence). Losses at the gene ends were 5 bases for V and 3 bases for J; bases not matched to a gene: 8. The CDR3 protein is CASSALAGGPSKNIQYF. The CDR3 DNA reads TGTGCCAGCAGCGCCCTAGCGGGGGGGCCTAGCAAAAACATTCAGTACTTC.

V and J are TRBV10-2 and TRBJ2-2; possibly TRBD1 for D (6 bases). CDR1 and CDR2 from the germline V gene are WSHSY and SAAADI. CDR3 length equals 17 residues. The V and J ends lost 2 bases and 4 bases respectively, with 17 bases between them. The CDR3 DNA is TGCGCCAGCAGTGAGCCGCAGGGCCTACAGGGCACCGGGGAGCTGTTTTTT. Protein: CASSEPQGLQGTGELFF.

The sample holds one count of this clone. The chain has TRBV5-1 and TRBJ2-2; D call uncertain. The CDR3 totals 12 residues. V gave up 4 bases and J gave up 5 bases, with 6 bases separating them. Germline CDR1 and CDR2: SGHRS and YFSETQ. The CDR3 reads CASSQRTGELFF. In DNA form, the CDR3 reads TGCGCCAGCAGCCAAAGGACCGGGGAGCTGTTTTTT.

This chain connects TRBV7-9 to TRBJ2-3, with D perhaps TRBD2 (5 bases). CDR1 and CDR2 from the germline V gene are SEHNR and FQNEAQ (reference sequence). This CDR3 contains 15 residues. The germline V and J ends were trimmed by 1 base and 3 bases, with 11 bases remaining between them. The CDR3 sequence: CASSLVLRGTDTQYF. CDR3 nucleotides: TGTGCCAGCAGCTTAGTGTTACGGGGAACAGATACGCAGTATTTT.

This clone showed up just once. The genes are TRBV6-5 and TRBJ2-2, with D perhaps TRBD2 (7 bases). Trimming left V 7 bases short and J 1 base short, with 10 bases between. The germline CDR1 and CDR2 sequences are MNHEY and SVGAGI. This CDR3 comprises 14 residues. This CDR3 reads CASTGGLNTGELFF. CDR3 coding DNA: TGTGCCAGCACGGGGGGCTTGAACACCGGGGAGCTGTTTTTT.

The chain has TRBV7-8 and TRBJ2-7, with 7 bases fitting TRBD1. The CDR3 has 14 amino acids. Looked up from germline, CDR1 is SGHVS and CDR2 is FQNEAQ. With V trimmed by 3 bases and J by 3 bases, 5 bases remained unmatched. The CDR3: CASSLTGYHYEQYF. As DNA, the CDR3 is TGTGCCAGCAGCTTGACAGGGTACCACTACGAGCAGTACTTC.

The genes are TRBV28 and TRBJ2-7; no firm D call. The V gene lost 2 bases and the J gene lost 4 bases, with 6 bases spanning the gap. The germline V gene has CDR1 MDHEN and CDR2 SYDVKM. CDR3 size: 12 residues. For the CDR3, the DNA is TGTGCCAGCAGTTTAGACGCTTACGAGCAGTACTTC. It is translated as CASSLDAYEQYF.

The chain is built from TRBV19 and TRBJ2-7; 9 bases fit TRBD2. The V and J ends lost 2 bases and 4 bases, in that order; junction bases with no gene match: 3. Germline CDR1 is LNHDA and CDR2 is SQIVND (reference sequence). The CDR3 is 14 residues long. DNA for the CDR3: TGTGCCAGTAGTATACGAGCGGGGGGATACGAGCAGTACTTC. This codes for CASSIRAGGYEQYF. The full variable domain, with the rest looked up from reference TRBV19 and TRBJ2-7, is DGGITQSPKYLFRKEGQNVTLSCEQNLNHDAMYWYRQDPGQGLRLIYYSQIVNDFQKGDIAEGYSVSREKKESFPLTVTSAQKNPTAFYLCASSIRAGGYEQYFGPGTRLTVT.

CDR3 amino acids: CASSLWERSSGNTIYF. CDR3 bases: TGTGCCAGCAGCTTATGGGAGCGGAGCTCTGGAAACACCATATATTTT. The V call is TRBV7-2, the J call TRBJ1-3, with D unresolved. The V end was cut by 2 bases, the J end by 0 bases, with 11 bases between. This CDR3 region has 16 residues. Germline V lookup: CDR1 SGHTA, CDR2 FQGNSA.

DNA for the CDR3: TGTGCCTGGGCTATGGGACCCTCGGACGGAAACACCATATATTTT. It encodes CAWAMGPSDGNTIYF. The genes are TRBV30 and TRBJ1-3; TRBD1 might be the D (5 bases). Germline V CDR1 and CDR2: GTSNPN, SVGIG (reference sequence). The CDR3 has 15 residues. With 5 bases removed from V and 4 bases from J, the gap between germline ends came to 18 bases.

The chain uses TRBV7-9 and TRBJ2-7; possible D gene TRBD2, 5 bases. Germline V gene data show CDR1 as SEHNR and CDR2 as FQNEAQ (reference sequence). Trimming removed 3 bases at V and 0 bases at J, with 15 bases between. This CDR3 comprises 16 residues. The CDR3 sequence is CASSFSSGKSSYEQYF. CDR3 bases: TGTGCCAGCAGCTTCTCCAGCGGAAAGAGCTCCTACGAGCAGTACTTC.

The J gene is TRBJ1-1, the V gene TRBV5-3; 9 bases match TRBD1. TRBV5-3 is given ORF status, its function remaining uncertain. The CDR3 totals 16 residues. Losses at the gene ends were 5 bases for V and 0 bases for J; bases not matched to a gene: 8. CDR3 sequence (DNA): TGTGCCAGAAGACGGGACAGGGAGGCGATGAACACTGAAGCTTTCTTT. Amino acid sequence: CARRRDREAMNTEAFF.

The V call is TRBV18, the J call TRBJ2-7; 7 positions match TRBD1. The CDR3 totals 16 residues. V dropped 3 bases and J dropped 2; count of bases not matched to a gene: 10. In germline, CDR1 is KGHSH, CDR2 LQKENI. CDR3 coding DNA: TGTGCCAGCTCACCCTATCGAGGGGGACAGACCTACGAGCAGTACTTC. This sequence encodes CASSPYRGGQTYEQYF.

This clone was recorded once. The chain couples TRBV7-8 to TRBJ2-7; possible D gene TRBD2, 5 bases. This CDR3 is built from 13 residues. Germline CDR1 reads SGHVS; CDR2 reads FQNEAQ. Trimming cost V 0 bases and J 4 bases, with 7 bases left between them. The CDR3 here is CASSLAEDYEQYF. The CDR3 nucleotides are TGTGCCAGCAGCTTAGCGGAGGATTACGAGCAGTACTTC.

The gene calls are TRBV5-1 and TRBJ1-6; D is perhaps TRBD1 (5 bases). CDR3 size: 15 residues. CDR1 and CDR2 (germline): SGHRS, YFSETQ. Trimming pared 1 base from V and 7 bases from J, leaving 12 bases between. The CDR3 region has the DNA TGCGCCAGCAGCTTGTGGGGTGACAGAAATTCACCCCTCCACTTT. This gives the protein CASSLWGDRNSPLHF.

The chain joins TRBV3-1 (or the pseudogene TRBV3-2) to TRBJ1-6; 7 nucleotides line up with TRBD1. V gave up 6 bases and J gave up 0 bases; unmatched junction bases: 5. The germline gives CDR1 LGHDT, CDR2 YNNKEL (reference sequence). The CDR3 contains 16 residues. The CDR3 sequence is CASSQQGSSYNSPLHF. The CDR3 nucleotides read TGTGCCAGCAGTCAACAGGGGAGCTCCTATAATTCACCCCTCCACTTT.

This clone came up a few times. The chain recombines TRBV20-1 with TRBJ2-3; no firm D call. V was cut by 3 bases and J by 1 base, with 11 bases left in between. The CDR3 contains 14 residues. Germline V gene sequence: CDR1 DFQATT, CDR2 SNEGSKA (reference sequence). CDR3 sequence reads: CSASFSARTDTQYF. Written as DNA, the CDR3 is TGCAGTGCTAGTTTTTCTGCCCGCACAGATACGCAGTATTTT.

V usage is TRBV5-1 and J usage is TRBJ1-2; no reliable D call. V was shortened by 4 bases and J by 8 bases, with 12 bases between the two germline ends. This CDR3 is 12 amino acids long. The germline V gene has CDR1 SGHRS and CDR2 YFSETQ. The CDR3 sequence is CASSPTAGGYTF. CDR3 DNA sequence: TGCGCCAGCAGCCCGACTGCTGGGGGCTACACCTTC.

The chain uses TRBV28 and TRBJ1-2, with TRBD1 matching 7 bases. Germline lookup yields CDR1 MDHEN and CDR2 SYDVKM. V shed 8 bases and J 8 bases; nucleotides not matched to a gene: 5. This CDR3 region has 11 residues. CDR3: CASGDSWGYTF. The DNA of the CDR3 is TGTGCCAGCGGGGACAGCTGGGGCTACACCTTC.

The rearrangement joins TRBV29-1 to TRBJ1-4, with D tentatively TRBD1 (5 bases). Trimming pared 6 bases from V and 0 bases from J, leaving 14 bases between. The CDR3 extends over 15 amino acids. CDR1 and CDR2 (germline): SQVTM, ANQGSEA. CDR3 residues: CSVRQRSSTNEKLFF. The CDR3 DNA reads as TGCAGCGTAAGACAGAGGAGCTCAACTAATGAAAAACTGTTTTTT.

V usage is TRBV2 and J usage is TRBJ1-1; perhaps TRBD1 as D (5 bases). In germline, CDR1 is SNHLY, CDR2 FYNNEI. The length of the CDR3 is 14 residues. Deletions cut 8 bases from V and 3 bases from J, with 16 bases between. The CDR3 region has the DNA TGTGCCAGCGCCGCCCGATGGGGGGACACTGAAGCTTTCTTT. Translating it yields CASAARWGDTEAFF.

In this sample, this clone turned up once. The chain couples TRBV11-2 to TRBJ1-2; D not resolved. Looked up from germline, CDR1 is SGHAT and CDR2 is FQNNGV. V was clipped by 5 bases and J by 3 bases, with 7 bases between them. The CDR3 totals 12 residues. Here the CDR3 DNA reads TGTGCCAGCAGCCCGGGTTACTATGGCTACACCTTC. As protein: CASSPGYYGYTF.

The chain recombines TRBV5-6 with TRBJ2-2; TRBD1 is a possible D gene (5 bases). Germline CDR1 and CDR2: SGHDT and YYEEEE. The CDR3 covers 15 residues. Trimming pared 4 bases from V and 5 bases from J, leaving 15 bases between. CDR3 residues: CASSPGVGRTGELFF. DNA for the CDR3: TGTGCCAGCAGCCCTGGGGTGGGGCGGACCGGGGAGCTGTTTTTT.

V and J are TRBV30 and TRBJ1-2; TRBD1 matches at 7 bases. J lost 6 bases, V lost 0 bases, and 4 bases had no gene match. CDR1 and CDR2 from the germline V gene are GTSNPN and SVGIG (reference sequence). This CDR3 is built from 13 residues. The CDR3 DNA sequence: TGTGCCTGGAGTGTTTGGCAGGGGGATGGCTACACCTTC. Amino acids: CAWSVWQGDGYTF.

The rearrangement joins TRBV6-5 to TRBJ2-5; TRBD1 might be the D (5 bases). The CDR3 is 16 amino acids. Germline loops: CDR1 MNHEY, CDR2 SVGAGI. V gave up 3 bases and J gave up 2 bases, with 16 bases separating them. In nucleotides, the CDR3 is TGTGCCAGCAGTTATTCGAAGGATACAGGACAAGAGACCCAGTACTTC. This encodes CASSYSKDTGQETQYF.

This CDR3 is CASSHRQAGGPDTQYF. CDR3 DNA: TGCGCCAGCAGCCACAGGCAAGCGGGGGGGCCAGATACGCAGTATTTT. The J gene is TRBJ2-3, the V gene TRBV5-1, with TRBD2 identical over 10 bases. V dropped 4 bases and J dropped 4; count of bases not matched to a gene: 9. This CDR3 region has 16 residues. Germline V gene sequence: CDR1 SGHRS, CDR2 YFSETQ.